This T cell receptor (beta chain) appears in the sequencing data of a study of identical twins (dated by TCRdb to the mid-2010s). Study-wide context: To test whether fetal clonotypes persist, this study deep-sequenced TCR alpha and beta repertoires from monozygotic twins, from unrelated adults of various ages, and from cord blood. To rule out contamination, the twin experiments were replicated at different times with different library preparation protocols. Paper-wide results and their limitations: Zero-insertion analyses could be partly confounded by invariant T cells such as MAIT and iNKT, although diverse VJ usage argued against such confounding for most clonotypes. Conclusions relied on cross-sectional statistical analysis, since the same donors could not be followed over many years. The excess sharing between twins in beta out-of-frame sequences was weaker because fewer shared sequences reduced the signal-to-noise ratio. In monozygotic twins, recombination models systematically underestimated out-of-frame TCR alpha sharing, but the models matched the sharing seen between unrelated individuals. Compared with coincidental sharing between unrelated individuals, an excess of low generation-probability sequences was observed among out-of-frame TCR alpha sequences shared between twins. Abundant cord blood beta clonotypes had fewer insertions, young adult naive repertoires showed a similar but weaker trend, and memory repertoires showed no such trend.

This clonotype was seen ten or more times. This receptor's antigen is unknown. There are no base qualities to consult, and no much larger clone falls within one base. Every donor was a healthy Caucasian. The method behind the library was 5' RACE. TCRdb names Illumina HiSeq 2000 as the instrument used. A universal primer binding site was added through template switching, and the final cDNA carried a unique molecular identifier so that TCR cDNA molecules could be counted accurately. First-strand cDNA for TCR alpha and beta chains was synthesized from specific primers in the conserved constant-segment region. To control for contamination, each cDNA library was double barcoded with a SMART-Mk sample barcode plus Illumina barcodes. Two successive PCR steps introduced TruSeq adapter sequences along with Illumina sample barcodes. The TCR alpha and beta cDNA libraries were sequenced on the Illumina HiSeq platform using custom primers. Per the source publication's procedure: MiGEC processed the raw reads to extract unique molecular identifiers, while MiXCR was used to determine the CDR3 positions. For each individual, recombination models were inferred using an EM algorithm with the repgenHMM and IGoR tools. The analysis of shared clonotypes was done with the tcR package in R, with sharing normalized by the product of cloneset sizes. To study raw recombination without the effects of thymic and clonal selection, out-of-frame nonproductive sequences were analyzed. TCRdb ran its own pipeline on the public reads, namely fastp trimming at Q25 and MiXCR clone calling, and kept in-frame beta chains. Records with the same CDR3 protein are collapsed into one entry carrying the most frequent genes and DNA. TCRdb, not the authors, supplied the V and J calls. Here the sample has 1,800,000 or so distinct CDR3 sequences; roughly 35% occur a single time. The ten largest clones capture around 0.25% of the sample.

There are 17 amino acids in the CDR3, from cysteine to phenylalanine inclusive. This entry keeps only the CDR3 DNA: 51 bases, framed from base 1. V is pared back by 1 base and J by 4 bases, with 20 bases lying between the germline termini. CDR1 and CDR2 (SQVTM, ANQGSEA) derive from the germline V gene. The receptor's source is a newborn girl in good health. Sequenced sample: cord blood. The rearranged chain carries TRBV29-1 and TRBJ2-1; TRBD1 might be the D gene, on 5 matching bases. The sequence in DNA is TGCAGCGTTGAAGTAGGGGCTGGGGTGGAGTTTTACAATGAGCAGTTCTTC. This translates into CSVEVGAGVEFYNEQFF.